This TCR beta chain was recorded in a study of siplizumab effects on memory and regulatory T cells (dated by TCRdb to about 2019). For the study in its entirety: The study looked at the effect of siplizumab, an anti-CD2 antibody, on alloreactive T-cell subsets in allogeneic mixed lymphocyte reactions made from human PBMCs.

For this clone: Its antigen specificity is not known. Per-base qualities were not stored, and no clone one base away is much larger.

The CDR3 measures 16 amino acids from cysteine to phenylalanine. Only the CDR3 DNA stays, 48 bases, in frame from base 1. The germline V gene (reference sequence) provides CDR1 LNHNV and CDR2 YYDKDF. Deletion took 0 bases off V and 6 bases off J, with a span of 16 bases between the germline ends. TCRbeta CDR3 sequencing was performed on sorted unstimulated T cells and on proliferating T cells recovered from mixed lymphocyte reactions. Fresh whole blood from nine to eleven HLA-typed healthy donors served as the source for isolating PBMCs. To map where alloreactive clones came from, unstimulated CD4+ non-regulatory T cells were FACS-sorted. What the research found in general, with its limitations: Among mappable alloreactive CD4+ clones, the Treg-derived fraction averaged about 75% with siplizumab versus 25% to 30% in control reactions. The cumulative frequency of alloreactive sequences traceable to unstimulated CD4+ memory T cells was significantly reduced by siplizumab. About 75-97% of proliferating CD4+ or CD8+ clones could not be given a naive or memory phenotype. Sequences below about 10^-5 frequency were poorly captured, so only a minor fraction of alloreactive clones could be mapped to unstimulated subsets. No functional confirmation was obtained for the suppressive function of proliferating Tregs from siplizumab cultures. Greater diversity appeared to be present in unstimulated naive T cells than in memory T cells, and a substantial contribution to the alloresponse seemed to be made by naive cells.

The method behind the library was the immunoSEQ multiplex PCR assay. Each sample had roughly 100,000 TCR templates assayed by the deep sequencing platform. Genomic DNA extracted from sorted T cells was used for TCRbeta CDR3 sequencing. From the authors' description of their analysis: Clonal analysis of TCRbeta CDR3 data was done in the R programming language. Comparing unstimulated samples against CFSE-low samples taken after the reaction was how alloreactive CD4+ and CD8+ clones were defined. By matching sequences to the repertoires of sorted unstimulated Treg and non-Treg cells, each alloreactive CD4+ clone was assigned a regulatory or non-regulatory origin. TCRdb took over this immuneACCESS table, retaining in-frame rearrangements with V and J assigned. Such tables are incomplete; in checked studies, under half of the missing clones stem from an unresolved V gene, and the remainder is unexplained. That table is the source of V, J and clone size, and D and trimming were worked out from the DNA. This sample holds approximately 90,000 clones; about 93% were observed only once. The leading ten clones occupy approximately 0.3% of the sample.

The TCR originated in a human donor in good health. Sequenced input: non-Treg CD4+ T cells sorted from blood. The meaning of the sample's cell subset or site label: FACS-sorted unstimulated CD4+ non-regulatory T cells. The sequence links TRBV15 to TRBJ2-3; the D gene remains uncertain. The CDR3 amino acid sequence is: CATSRDLVLPTDTQYF. The DNA sequence is given as TGTGCCACCAGCAGAGATTTGGTCTTACCCACGGATACGCAGTATTTT.